Described below is a single T cell receptor beta chain sequence and its context. Its specificity is unknown. The sample is drawn from a study of EBV T-cell therapy then PD-1 blockade in nasopharyngeal carcinoma. Treatment indicated: AdE1-LMPpoly-expanded autologous EBV-specific T-cell therapy followed by anti-PD-1 nivolumab. Trimming pared 5 bases from V and 0 bases from J, leaving 11 bases between. The length of the CDR3 is 14 residues. In germline, CDR1 is SEHNR, CDR2 FQNEAQ (reference sequence). The protocol was immunoSEQ multiplex PCR, while the TCRdb copy is restricted to in-frame clones and leaves out a portion. The sample holds 24,000 or so clones, about 80% seen once.

This chain uses TRBV7-9 with TRBJ2-7; a possible D gene is TRBD1 (6 bases). The sequencing here drew on CD8+ T cells from blood, taken at approximately day 60 from a patient whose treatment included autologous EBV-specific T cells and nivolumab. The TCR sequence derives from a man between 35 and 55 years old with nasopharyngeal carcinoma. For the CDR3, the DNA is TGTGCCAGCAGCCGACAGGAAAGCTCCTACGAGCAGTACTTC. The encoded protein is CASSRQESSYEQYF.